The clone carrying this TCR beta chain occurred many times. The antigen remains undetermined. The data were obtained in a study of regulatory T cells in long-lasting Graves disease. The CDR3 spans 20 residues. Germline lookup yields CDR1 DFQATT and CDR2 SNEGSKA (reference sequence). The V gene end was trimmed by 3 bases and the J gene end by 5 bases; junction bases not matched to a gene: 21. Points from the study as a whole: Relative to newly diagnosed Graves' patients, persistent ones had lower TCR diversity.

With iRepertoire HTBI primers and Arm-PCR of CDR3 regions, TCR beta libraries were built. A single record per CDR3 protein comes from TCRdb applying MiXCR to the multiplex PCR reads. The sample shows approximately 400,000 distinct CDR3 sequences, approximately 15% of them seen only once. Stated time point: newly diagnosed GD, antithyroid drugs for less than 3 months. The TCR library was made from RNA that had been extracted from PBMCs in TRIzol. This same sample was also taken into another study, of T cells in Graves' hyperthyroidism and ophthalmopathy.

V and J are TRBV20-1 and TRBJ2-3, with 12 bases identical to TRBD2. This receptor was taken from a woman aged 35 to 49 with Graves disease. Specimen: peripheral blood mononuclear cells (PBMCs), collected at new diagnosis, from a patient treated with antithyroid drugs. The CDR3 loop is CSARPHLGLAGTPARDTQYF. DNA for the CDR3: TGCAGTGCTAGGCCTCACTTGGGACTAGCGGGCACTCCAGCGAGAGATACGCAGTATTTT.